The rows below give T cell receptor beta chains drawn from one sample of a study of CD8+CD57+ T cells in acquired aplastic anemia. TCRdb called the reads again in MiXCR, with one record for every CDR3 protein. The sample has some 170,000 distinct CDR3 sequences; 47% are singletons. The sequencing input was sorted CD4+, CD8+, or CD8+CD57+ T cells (not recorded which) from PBMCs. The receptors derive from a human donor with aplastic anemia. Both conserved end residues are part of each CDR3. A D gene is named only where the DNA matches it firmly. Not all rows give a size; the values are once, few, many and, for expanded clones, a class.

few	-	TRBV20-1	TRBJ1-2	TGCAGTGCTAGAAGGGTTCCTAACTATGGCTACACCTTC	CSARRVPNYGYTF
many	TRBD1	TRBV5-1	TRBJ2-7	TGCGCCGGACCGGGACAGGGGGACCACGAGCAGTACTTC	CAGPGQGDHEQYF
many	-	TRBV5-5	TRBJ1-5	TGTGCCAGCAGCTTGGCCGACAGCCAGACGCCCCAGCATTTT	CASSLADSQTPQHF
-	-	TRBV9	TRBJ2-7	TGTGCCAGCAGCCCGTACAATGGGGAGCAGTACTTC	CASSPYNGEQYF
many	TRBD1	TRBV12-3/TRBV12-4	TRBJ1-1	TGTGCCAGCACCCTGGACAGGGTCCCTGAAGCTTTCTTT	CASTLDRVPEAFF
many	TRBD1	TRBV16	TRBJ1-1	TGTGCCAGCAGCCAATTTCGTGGAACAGGGGGCGGGACTGAAGCTTTCTTT	CASSQFRGTGGGTEAFF
few	-	TRBV10-3	TRBJ2-2	TGTGCCATCAGTGAGTCCAGGAACACCGGGGAGCTGTTTTTT	CAISESRNTGELFF
many	TRBD1	TRBV6-1	TRBJ1-5	TGTGCCAGCATAGACAGGGCCAATCAGCCCCAGCATTTT	CASIDRANQPQHF
many	TRBD2	TRBV5-1	TRBJ2-2	TGCGCCAGCAGCTTGGTAGCTAGCGGGGATGGGGAGCTGTTTTTT	CASSLVASGDGELFF
-	TRBD2	TRBV3-1	TRBJ2-1	TGTGCCAGCAGCGCAATAGCGGGGGCCTCCTACAATGAGCAGTTCTTC	CASSAIAGASYNEQFF
-	-	TRBV11-1	TRBJ2-5	TGTGCCAGCAGCTTAGGACTTACAGGGGGGGCAGAGACCCAGTACTTC	CASSLGLTGGAETQYF
many	-	TRBV20-1	TRBJ1-1	TGCAGTGCTAGAGACCACCAGGGGACGCCTATTGCTTTCTTT	CSARDHQGTPIAFF
-	-	TRBV19	TRBJ2-6	TGTGCCAGTAGCATCTCTGGGGCCAACGTCCTGACTTTC	CASSISGANVLTF
many	TRBD1	TRBV11-2	TRBJ1-1	TGTGCCAGCAGCTTATTTGGTGGGACAGCCAAGATGAACACTGAAGCTTTCTTT	CASSLFGGTAKMNTEAFF
-	-	TRBV7-8	TRBJ2-5	TGTGCCAGCAGCTTCTCCGGGACAGAGACCCAGTACTTC	CASSFSGTETQYF
-	-	TRBV25-1	TRBJ1-6	TGTGCCAGCAGTGAACAGGGAAATTCACCCCTCCACTTT	CASSEQGNSPLHF
-	TRBD1	TRBV29-1	TRBJ2-7	TGCAGCGCCACAGCCGGGACAGGGACCGAGCAGTACTTC	CSATAGTGTEQYF
-	TRBD1	TRBV2	TRBJ1-1	TGTGCCAGCAGTGCCCAGGACAGGGCAGAAGCTTTCTTT	CASSAQDRAEAFF
many	-	TRBV19	TRBJ2-6	TGTGCCAGTAGTATAGGAGGGACTGGGGCCAACGTCCTGACTTTC	CASSIGGTGANVLTF
many	-	TRBV12-3/TRBV12-4	TRBJ1-5	TGTGCCAGCAGTTTAAGGCATCTCGGTAGCAATCAGCCCCAGCATTTT	CASSLRHLGSNQPQHF
many	TRBD1	TRBV14	TRBJ2-2	TGTGCCAGCAGCCCCACCGCAGGGGGCACCGGGGAGCTGTTTTTT	CASSPTAGGTGELFF
few	-	TRBV20-1	TRBJ2-7	TGCAGTGCTAGCACTAGCATCGACTACGAGCAGTACTTC	CSASTSIDYEQYF
-	-	TRBV24-1	TRBJ1-5	TGTGCCACCAGTGCAAGTCTTGGCAATCAGCCCCAGCATTTT	CATSASLGNQPQHF
few	TRBD2	TRBV20-1	TRBJ2-1	TGCAGTGCTAGAGTGCTAGCGGGAGGATATGAGCAGTTCTTC	CSARVLAGGYEQFF
many	-	TRBV12-3/TRBV12-4	TRBJ1-1	TGTGCCAGCAGTCCCCCACAGGGTCGAACTGAAGCTTTCTTT	CASSPPQGRTEAFF
many	-	TRBV5-1	TRBJ2-3	TGCGCCAGCAGTTTAGGACACGGCACAGATACGCAGTATTTT	CASSLGHGTDTQYF
-	TRBD2	TRBV7-6	TRBJ2-7	TGTGCCAGCAGCCCTCGACTAGCGGGAGGGAGCGAGCAGTACTTC	CASSPRLAGGSEQYF
many	-	TRBV7-9	TRBJ1-1	TGTGCCAGCAGCTTAAGCAACGCAGGGGACACTGAAGCTTTCTTT	CASSLSNAGDTEAFF
many	-	TRBV7-3	TRBJ2-5	TGCGCCAGCAGCTTCGGGGGAGAGACCCAGTACTTC	CASSFGGETQYF
few	-	TRBV29-1	TRBJ2-3	TGCAGCGTTGGAGGAGGGGGTCACACAGATACGCAGTATTTT	CSVGGGGHTDTQYF
-	-	TRBV14	TRBJ1-6	TGTGCTAGATGGACCCTCGCCTCCTATAATTCACCCCTCCACTTT	CARWTLASYNSPLHF
many	-	TRBV20-1	TRBJ1-6	TGCAGTGGCCGTTCTTCCGGGGGCTCCCCCCTCCACTTT	CSGRSSGGSPLHF
many	-	TRBV7-3	TRBJ1-2	TGTGCCAGCAGCTTAGTTGGTGTAGGCAGAGCCTATGGCTACACCTTC	CASSLVGVGRAYGYTF
-	-	TRBV5-6	TRBJ1-6	TGTGCCAGCAGCTCGCAACCGGGACATCTTAATTCACCCCTCCACTTT	CASSSQPGHLNSPLHF
-	TRBD1	TRBV4-2	TRBJ1-1	TGTGCCAGCAGCCAAACCGGGACAGGGGGCAACACTGAAGCTTTCTTT	CASSQTGTGGNTEAFF
-	-	TRBV11-2	TRBJ2-2	-	CASSFYICSARGTSGNTGELFF
-	TRBD1	TRBV2	TRBJ1-5	TGTGCCAGCAGTGATAGGACAGGGGGCAATCAGCCCCAGCATTTT	CASSDRTGGNQPQHF
many	-	TRBV4-1	TRBJ1-1	TGCGCCAGCAGCCAAGATCATGGGGTCATGAACACTGAAGCTTTCTTT	CASSQDHGVMNTEAFF
-	TRBD1	TRBV7-9	TRBJ1-5	TGTGCCAGCATGAAGGGACAGAATCAGCCCCAGCATTTT	CASMKGQNQPQHF
many	-	TRBV5-1	TRBJ2-5	TGCGCCAGCAGCGTAGGACAGACACAAGAGACCCAGTACTTC	CASSVGQTQETQYF
-	-	TRBV2	TRBJ1-4	TGTGCCAGCAGTGAATTTTCCCTCAGGGGCTGGGAAAAGCTGCTTTTT	CASSEFSLRGWEKLLF
-	-	TRBV9	TRBJ2-3	TGTGCCAGCAGCGTAGGGGAGGTAGGGATAGATACGCAGTATTTT	CASSVGEVGIDTQYF
-	TRBD1	TRBV19	TRBJ1-1	TGTGCCAGTATTCAACAGGGGGCGGTATTCGCTGAAGCTTTCTTT	CASIQQGAVFAEAFF
-	-	TRBV20-1	TRBJ1-5	TGCAGTGCTAGGCCAGATGGGGATCAGCCCCAGCATTTT	CSARPDGDQPQHF
few	-	TRBV7-9	TRBJ2-3	TGTGCCAGCAGCTTAGGTCACACAGATACGCAGTATTTT	CASSLGHTDTQYF
many	-	TRBV3-1	TRBJ2-3	TGTGCCAGCAGCCAACAGGGTATCAGAGATACGCAGTATTTT	CASSQQGIRDTQYF
-	TRBD1	TRBV29-1	TRBJ2-2	TGCAGCGTTGACGTGACCGGGACAGGGGCCTCCGCCGGGGAGCTGTTTTTT	CSVDVTGTGASAGELFF
-	TRBD2	TRBV5-4	TRBJ2-5	TGTGCCAGCAGCGTAGCCCCTAGCGCGGGGGTGCAAGAGACCCAGTACTTC	CASSVAPSAGVQETQYF
few	TRBD1	TRBV24-1	TRBJ1-5	TGTGCCACCAGTGAAGGACAGGGACTCAATCAGCCCCAGCATTTT	CATSEGQGLNQPQHF
-	-	TRBV19	TRBJ2-3	TGTGCCAGTAGTCCCGGGCGGGCAGATACGCAGTATTTT	CASSPGRADTQYF
-	TRBD1	TRBV10-3	TRBJ1-5	TGTGCCATCAGTGAGGGGACAGGAGGCAATCAGCCCCAGCATTTT	CAISEGTGGNQPQHF
few	TRBD1	TRBV10-1	TRBJ2-2	TGCGCCAGCAGGGCAGGACAGGAGAACACCGGGGAGCTGTTTTTT	CASRAGQENTGELFF
few	TRBD2	TRBV2	TRBJ2-7	TGTGCCAGCAGTGTAGGGACTAGGACGTGGGAGCAGTACTTC	CASSVGTRTWEQYF
-	-	TRBV19	TRBJ1-2	TGTGCCAGTAGTTATCGGGGAACCGGAATGAACTATGGCTACACCTTC	CASSYRGTGMNYGYTF
-	-	TRBV11-2	TRBJ2-1	TGTGCCAGCAGCTTACTCCCCGGCTGGACAGCGAGCAATGAGCAGTTCTTC	CASSLLPGWTASNEQFF